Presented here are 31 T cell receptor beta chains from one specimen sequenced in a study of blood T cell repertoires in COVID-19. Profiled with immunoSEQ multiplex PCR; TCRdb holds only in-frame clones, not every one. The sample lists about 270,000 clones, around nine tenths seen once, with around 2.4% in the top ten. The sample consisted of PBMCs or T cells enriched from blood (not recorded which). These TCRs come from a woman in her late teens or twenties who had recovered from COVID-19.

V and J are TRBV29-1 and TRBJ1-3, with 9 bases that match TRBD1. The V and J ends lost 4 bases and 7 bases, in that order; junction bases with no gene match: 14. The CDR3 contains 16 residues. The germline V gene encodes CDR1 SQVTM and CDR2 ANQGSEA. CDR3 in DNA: TGCAGCGTTGGGGGGGACAGGGCCGATCTGGTCAACACCATATATTTT. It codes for CSVGGDRADLVNTIYF.

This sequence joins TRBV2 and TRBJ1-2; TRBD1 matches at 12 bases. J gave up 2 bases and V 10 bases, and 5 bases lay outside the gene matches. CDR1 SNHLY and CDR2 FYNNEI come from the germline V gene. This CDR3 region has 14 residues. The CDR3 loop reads CATAGQGANYGYTF. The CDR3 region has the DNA TGTGCCACAGCGGGACAGGGGGCCAACTATGGCTACACCTTC.

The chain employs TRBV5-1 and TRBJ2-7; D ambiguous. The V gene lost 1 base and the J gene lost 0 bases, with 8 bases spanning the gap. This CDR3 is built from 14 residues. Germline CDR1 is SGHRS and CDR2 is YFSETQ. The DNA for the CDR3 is TGCGCCAGCAGCTTGACAAGTACCTCCTACGAGCAGTACTTC. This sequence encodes CASSLTSTSYEQYF.

The CDR3 DNA follows: TGTGCCAGCAGAAGGGGACAGGTGTTACCCTACGAGCAGTACTTC. It specifies CASRRGQVLPYEQYF. The chain has TRBV6-5 and TRBJ2-7; 8 bases match TRBD1. Trimming took 6 bases from V and 2 from J; bases not matched to a gene: 9. The CDR3 runs 15 residues. Germline CDR1 is MNHEY and CDR2 is SVGAGI.

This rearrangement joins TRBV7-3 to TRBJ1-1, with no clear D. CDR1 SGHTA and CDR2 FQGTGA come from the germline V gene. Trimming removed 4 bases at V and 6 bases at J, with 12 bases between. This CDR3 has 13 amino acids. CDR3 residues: CASSSAPTAEAFF. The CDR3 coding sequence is TGTGCCAGCAGCTCCGCTCCAACGGCTGAAGCTTTCTTT.

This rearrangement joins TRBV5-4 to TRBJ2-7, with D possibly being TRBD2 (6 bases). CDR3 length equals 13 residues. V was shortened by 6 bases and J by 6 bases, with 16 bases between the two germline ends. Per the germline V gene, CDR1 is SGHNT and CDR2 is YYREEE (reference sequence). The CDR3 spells CASNSMGGGEQYF. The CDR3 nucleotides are TGTGCCAGCAATTCCATGGGGGGTGGCGAGCAGTACTTC.

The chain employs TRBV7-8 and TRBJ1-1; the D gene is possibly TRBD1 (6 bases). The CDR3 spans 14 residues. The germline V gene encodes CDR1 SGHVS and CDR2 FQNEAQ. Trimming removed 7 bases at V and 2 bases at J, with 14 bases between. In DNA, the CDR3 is TGTGCCAGCAAGAGGGACACAGAAAACACTGAAGCTTTCTTT. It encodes CASKRDTENTEAFF.

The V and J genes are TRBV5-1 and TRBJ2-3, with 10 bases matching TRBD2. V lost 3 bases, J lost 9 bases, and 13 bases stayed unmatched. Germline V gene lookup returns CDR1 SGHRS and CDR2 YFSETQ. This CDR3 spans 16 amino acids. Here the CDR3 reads CASSSPISGGGRTQYF. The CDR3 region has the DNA TGCGCCAGCAGCTCGCCCATAAGCGGGGGGGGCAGGACGCAGTATTTT.

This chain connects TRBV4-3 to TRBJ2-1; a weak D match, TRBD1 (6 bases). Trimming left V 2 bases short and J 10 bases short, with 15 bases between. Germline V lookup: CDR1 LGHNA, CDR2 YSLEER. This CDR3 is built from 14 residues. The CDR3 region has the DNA TGCGCCAGCAGCCAAAGGGGGATAGAGACAGAGCAGTTCTTC. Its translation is CASSQRGIETEQFF.

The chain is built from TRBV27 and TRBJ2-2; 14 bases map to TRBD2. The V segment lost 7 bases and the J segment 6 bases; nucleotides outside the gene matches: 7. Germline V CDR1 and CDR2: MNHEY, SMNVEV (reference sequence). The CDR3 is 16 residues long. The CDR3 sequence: CASIPGTSGGSGELFF. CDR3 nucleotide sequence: TGTGCCAGCATTCCCGGGACTAGCGGGGGTTCCGGGGAGCTGTTTTTT.

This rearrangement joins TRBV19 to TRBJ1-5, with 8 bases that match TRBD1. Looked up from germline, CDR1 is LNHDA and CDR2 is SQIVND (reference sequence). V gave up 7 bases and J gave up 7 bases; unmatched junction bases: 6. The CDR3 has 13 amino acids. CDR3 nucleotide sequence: TGTGCCAGTAAAGGACAGGGCGAACAGCCCCAGCATTTT. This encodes CASKGQGEQPQHF. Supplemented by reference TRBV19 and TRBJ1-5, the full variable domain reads DGGITQSPKYLFRKEGQNVTLSCEQNLNHDAMYWYRQDPGQGLRLIYYSQIVNDFQKGDIAEGYSVSREKKESFPLTVTSAQKNPTAFYLCASKGQGEQPQHFGDGTRLSIL.

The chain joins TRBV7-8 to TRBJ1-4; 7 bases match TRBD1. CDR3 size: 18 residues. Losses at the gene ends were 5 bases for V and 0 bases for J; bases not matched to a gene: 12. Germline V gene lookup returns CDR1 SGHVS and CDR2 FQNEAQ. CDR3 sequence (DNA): TGTGCCAGCAGCCGAACTGGGACAGCTCTTGCAACTAATGAAAAACTGTTTTTT. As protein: CASSRTGTALATNEKLFF.

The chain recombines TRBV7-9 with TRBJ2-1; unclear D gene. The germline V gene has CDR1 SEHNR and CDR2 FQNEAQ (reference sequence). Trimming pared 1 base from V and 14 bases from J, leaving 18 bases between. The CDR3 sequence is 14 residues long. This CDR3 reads CASSLETARPLEFF. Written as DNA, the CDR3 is TGTGCCAGCAGCTTAGAGACCGCCAGGCCCCTCGAGTTCTTC.

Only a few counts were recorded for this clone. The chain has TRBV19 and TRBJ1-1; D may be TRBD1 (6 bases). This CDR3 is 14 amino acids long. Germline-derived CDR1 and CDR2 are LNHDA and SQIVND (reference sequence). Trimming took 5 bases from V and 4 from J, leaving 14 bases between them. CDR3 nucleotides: TGTGCCAGTAGTTCCGACAGGAAGATCACTGAAGCTTTCTTT. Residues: CASSSDRKITEAFF.

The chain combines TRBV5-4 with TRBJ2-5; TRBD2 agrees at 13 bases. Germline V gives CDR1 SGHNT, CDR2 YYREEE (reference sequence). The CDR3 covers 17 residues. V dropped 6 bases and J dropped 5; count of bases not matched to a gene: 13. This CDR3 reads CASTFGMTSGGFETQYF. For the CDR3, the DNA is TGTGCCAGCACCTTCGGGATGACTAGCGGGGGGTTTGAGACCCAGTACTTC.

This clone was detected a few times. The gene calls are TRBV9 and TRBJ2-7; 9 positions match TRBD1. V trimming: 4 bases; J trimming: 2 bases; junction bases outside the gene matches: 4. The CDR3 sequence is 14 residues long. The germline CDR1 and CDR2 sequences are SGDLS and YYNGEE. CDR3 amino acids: CASSPGTGTYEQYF. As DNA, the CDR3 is TGTGCCAGCAGCCCCGGGACAGGGACCTACGAGCAGTACTTC.

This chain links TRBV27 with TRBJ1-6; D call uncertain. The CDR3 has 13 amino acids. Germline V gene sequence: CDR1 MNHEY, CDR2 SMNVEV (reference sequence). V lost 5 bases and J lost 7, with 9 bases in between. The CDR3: CASSRRANSPLHF. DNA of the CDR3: TGTGCCAGCAGTCGTAGAGCCAATTCACCCCTCCACTTT.

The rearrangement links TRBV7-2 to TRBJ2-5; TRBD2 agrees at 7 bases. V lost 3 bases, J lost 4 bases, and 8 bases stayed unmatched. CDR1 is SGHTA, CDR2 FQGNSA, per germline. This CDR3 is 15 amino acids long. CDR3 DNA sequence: TGTGCCAGCAGCTTGCCTGGGGGGGTGCGAGAGACCCAGTACTTC. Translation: CASSLPGGVRETQYF.

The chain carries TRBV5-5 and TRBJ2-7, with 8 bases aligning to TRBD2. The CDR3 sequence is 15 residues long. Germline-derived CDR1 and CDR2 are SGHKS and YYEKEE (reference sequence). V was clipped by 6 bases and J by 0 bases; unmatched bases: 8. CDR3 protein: CASTLGGGPSYEQYF. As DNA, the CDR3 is TGTGCCAGCACCCTGGGCGGGGGGCCCTCCTACGAGCAGTACTTC. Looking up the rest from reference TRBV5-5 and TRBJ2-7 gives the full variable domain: DAGVTQSPTHLIKTRGQQVTLRCSPISGHKSVSWYQQVLGQGPQFIFQYYEKEERGRGNFPDRFSARQFPNYSSELNVNALLLGDSALYLCASTLGGGPSYEQYFGPGTRLTVT.

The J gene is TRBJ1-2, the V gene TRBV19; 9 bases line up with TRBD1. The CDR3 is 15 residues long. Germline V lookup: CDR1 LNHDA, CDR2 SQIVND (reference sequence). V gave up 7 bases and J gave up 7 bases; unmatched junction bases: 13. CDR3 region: CASTRVRGQGTGYTF. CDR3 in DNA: TGTGCCAGTACTCGAGTGCGAGGACAGGGGACTGGCTACACCTTC.

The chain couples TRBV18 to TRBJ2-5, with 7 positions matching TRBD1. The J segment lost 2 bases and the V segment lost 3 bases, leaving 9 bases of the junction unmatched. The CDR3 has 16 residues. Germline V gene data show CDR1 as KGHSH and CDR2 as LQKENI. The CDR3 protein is CASSPRSGQIQETQYF. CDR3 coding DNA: TGTGCCAGCTCACCCAGATCGGGACAGATACAAGAGACCCAGTACTTC.

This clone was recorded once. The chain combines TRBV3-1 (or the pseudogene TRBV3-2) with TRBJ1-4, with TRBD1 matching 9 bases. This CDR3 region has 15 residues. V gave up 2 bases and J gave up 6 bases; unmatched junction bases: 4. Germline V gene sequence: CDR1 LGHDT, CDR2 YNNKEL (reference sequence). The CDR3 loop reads CASSQPGQGDEKLFF. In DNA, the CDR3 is TGTGCCAGCAGCCAACCGGGACAGGGAGATGAAAAACTGTTTTTT.

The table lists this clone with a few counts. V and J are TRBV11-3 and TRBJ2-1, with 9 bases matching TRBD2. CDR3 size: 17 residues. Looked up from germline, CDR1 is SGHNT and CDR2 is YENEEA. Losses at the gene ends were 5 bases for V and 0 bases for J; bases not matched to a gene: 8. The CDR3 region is CASSTTSGSRSYNEQFF. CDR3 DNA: TGTGCCAGCAGCACCACTAGCGGGTCTCGCTCCTACAATGAGCAGTTCTTC.

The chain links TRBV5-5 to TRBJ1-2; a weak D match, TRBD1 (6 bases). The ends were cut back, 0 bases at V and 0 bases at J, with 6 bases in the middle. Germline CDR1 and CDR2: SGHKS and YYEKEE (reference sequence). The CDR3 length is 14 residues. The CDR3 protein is CASSLAGANYGYTF. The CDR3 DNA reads TGTGCCAGCAGCTTGGCAGGGGCTAACTATGGCTACACCTTC.

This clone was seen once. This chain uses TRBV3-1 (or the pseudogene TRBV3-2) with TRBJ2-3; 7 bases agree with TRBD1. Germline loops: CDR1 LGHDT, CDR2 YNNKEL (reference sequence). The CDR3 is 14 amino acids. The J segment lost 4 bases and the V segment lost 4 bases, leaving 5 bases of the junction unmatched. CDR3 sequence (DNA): TGTGCCAGCAGCCTGGGCCAGGGGGCAGATACGCAGTATTTT. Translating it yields CASSLGQGADTQYF.

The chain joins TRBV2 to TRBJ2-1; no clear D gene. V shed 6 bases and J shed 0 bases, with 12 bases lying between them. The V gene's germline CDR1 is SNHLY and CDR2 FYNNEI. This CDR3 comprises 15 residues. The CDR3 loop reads CASSPTFSSYNEQFF. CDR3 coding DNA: TGTGCCAGCAGCCCGACTTTCAGCTCCTACAATGAGCAGTTCTTC. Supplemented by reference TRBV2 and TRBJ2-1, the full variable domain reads EPEVTQTPSHQVTQMGQEVILRCVPISNHLYFYWYRQILGQKVEFLVSFYNNEISEKSEIFDDQFSVERPDGSNFTLKIRSTKLEDSAMYFCASSPTFSSYNEQFFGPGTRLTVL.

CDR3 bases: TGTGCCAGCAGTTACCTAGGGGGGCAGTACTTC. This gives the protein CASSYLGGQYF. V usage is TRBV6-2 or TRBV6-3 and J usage is TRBJ2-7; weak D call: TRBD1 (6 bases). The length of the CDR3 is 11 residues. The ends were cut back, 2 bases at V and 9 bases at J, with 8 bases in the middle. From germline, CDR1 is MNHEY and CDR2 SVGEGT.

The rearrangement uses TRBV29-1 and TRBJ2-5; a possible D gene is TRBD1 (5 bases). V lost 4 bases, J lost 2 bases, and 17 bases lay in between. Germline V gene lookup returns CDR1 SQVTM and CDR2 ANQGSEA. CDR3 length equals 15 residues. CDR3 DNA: TGCAGCGTTGCGGGTGGACAACGGTTTCAAGAGACCCAGTACTTC. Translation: CSVAGGQRFQETQYF.

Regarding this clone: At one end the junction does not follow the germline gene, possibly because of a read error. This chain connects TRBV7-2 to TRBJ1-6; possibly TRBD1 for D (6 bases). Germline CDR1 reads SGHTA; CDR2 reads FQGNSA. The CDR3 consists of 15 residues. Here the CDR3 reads CASSLVAGDNSPLHF. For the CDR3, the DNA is TGTGCCAGCAGCTTAGTGGCAGGGGATAACTCACCCCTCCACTTT.

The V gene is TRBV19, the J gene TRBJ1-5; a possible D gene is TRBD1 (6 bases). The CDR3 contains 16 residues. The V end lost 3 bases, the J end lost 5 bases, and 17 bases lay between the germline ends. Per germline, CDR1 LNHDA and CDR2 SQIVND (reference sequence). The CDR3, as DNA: TGTGCCAGTAGTATCCGGCCGTCAGGGGTGCATCAGCCCCAGCATTTT. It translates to CASSIRPSGVHQPQHF.

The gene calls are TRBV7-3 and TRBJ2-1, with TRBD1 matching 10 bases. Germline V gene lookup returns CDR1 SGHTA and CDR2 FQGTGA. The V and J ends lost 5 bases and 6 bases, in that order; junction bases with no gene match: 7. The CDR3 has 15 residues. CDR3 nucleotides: TGTGCCAGCAGCGTAATGGGACAGGGGAGCAATGAGCAGTTCTTC. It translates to CASSVMGQGSNEQFF.